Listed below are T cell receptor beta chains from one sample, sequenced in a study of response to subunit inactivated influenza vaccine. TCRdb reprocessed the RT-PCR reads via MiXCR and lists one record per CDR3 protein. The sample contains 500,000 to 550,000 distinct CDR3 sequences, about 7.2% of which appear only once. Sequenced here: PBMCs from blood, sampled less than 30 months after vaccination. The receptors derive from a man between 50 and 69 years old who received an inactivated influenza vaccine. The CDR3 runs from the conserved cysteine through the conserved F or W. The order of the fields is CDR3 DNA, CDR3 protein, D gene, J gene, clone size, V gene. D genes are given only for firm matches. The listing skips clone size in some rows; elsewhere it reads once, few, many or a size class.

TGTGCCAGCAGTGGAACAGGGGGCGGTACCGGGGAGCTGTTTTTT | CASSGTGGGTGELFF | TRBD1 | TRBJ2-2 | . | TRBV2
TGTGCCAGTAGTACTTTTAGCGGGGGGCAAGAGACCCAGTACTTC | CASSTFSGGQETQYF | TRBD2 | TRBJ2-5 | . | TRBV19
TGTGCCAGCAGTTTAAGTCTCGGGAGGACCAACGTCCTGACTTTC | CASSLSLGRTNVLTF | TRBD2 | TRBJ2-6 | many | TRBV28
TGTGCCAGCTCGACAGGGTACACCGGGGAGCTGTTTTTT | CASSTGYTGELFF | TRBD1 | TRBJ2-2 | many | TRBV18
TGTGCCAGCAGTTTAGCGACAGGGAGGGGGACCGGGGAGCTGTTTTTT | CASSLATGRGTGELFF | . | TRBJ2-2 | many | TRBV12-3/TRBV12-4
TGTGCCAGCAGTCCACCGGACAGGGGCCAGCAGTACTTC | CASSPPDRGQQYF | TRBD1 | TRBJ2-7 | . | TRBV28
TGCAGTGCTAGAACGACCCGGGTGAACACTGAAGCTTTCTTT | CSARTTRVNTEAFF | . | TRBJ1-1 | many | TRBV20-1
TGCGCCAGCAGCCGCAGACAGAGCGGGGAGCAGTTCTTC | CASSRRQSGEQFF | . | TRBJ2-1 | few | TRBV4-1
TGTGCCAGCAGCTTAAGTGTTACAGGGTACAATGAGCAGTTCTTC | CASSLSVTGYNEQFF | . | TRBJ2-1 | many | TRBV11-2
TGCAGTGCTCGACACAATGAAGCTTTCTTT | CSARHNEAFF | . | TRBJ1-1 | many | TRBV20-1
TGTGCCAGCAGCCCGCCTGGGCGGGGGGGCCGGAATGAGCAGTTCTTC | CASSPPGRGGRNEQFF | TRBD2 | TRBJ2-1 | many | TRBV7-9
TGTGCCAGCAGTAGGATCGCACAGGGGGTCATTAGAACTGAAGCTTTCTTT | CASSRIAQGVIRTEAFF | TRBD1 | TRBJ1-1 | few | TRBV6-2/TRBV6-3
TGTGCCAGCAGCACAAGACAGTCCACAGATACGCAGTATTTT | CASSTRQSTDTQYF | . | TRBJ2-3 | few | TRBV5-8
TGTGCCAGCAGCCCCACCAGGACAGTGGAGGGTGGCTACACCTTC | CASSPTRTVEGGYTF | . | TRBJ1-2 | . | TRBV7-3
TGTGCCAGCAGTACAGGGGGCCCGTTGGGTTCACCCCTCCACTTT | CASSTGGPLGSPLHF | TRBD1 | TRBJ1-6 | few | TRBV12-3/TRBV12-4
TGCGCCAGCAGCCAAGTCTTTCCGAGACAGGGGTTCGAGCAGTACTTC | CASSQVFPRQGFEQYF | TRBD1 | TRBJ2-7 | few | TRBV4-1
TGCAGTGCTAGAGATTCGACGAAGTCCTACAATGAGCAGTTCTTC | CSARDSTKSYNEQFF | . | TRBJ2-1 | few | TRBV20-1
TGTGCCAGCAGTGACCTCACCAGGGGAAAATGGGTCCACACTGAAGCTTTCTTT | CASSDLTRGKWVHTEAFF | . | TRBJ1-1 | few | TRBV6-4
TGTGCCAGCAGTTTAACAGGGCGCGGCTACACCTTC | CASSLTGRGYTF | . | TRBJ1-2 | few | TRBV28
TGTGCCAGCAGCCAAGGCCGGAGCTACGAGCAGTACTTC | CASSQGRSYEQYF | . | TRBJ2-7 | many | TRBV4-2
TGCAGTGCCGCGACCGACAGCAATCAGCCCCAGCATTTT | CSAATDSNQPQHF | . | TRBJ1-5 | . | TRBV20-1
TGCAGTGCTAGAGAGACAGGTGTCATCTCTGGGGCCAACGTCCTGACTTTC | CSARETGVISGANVLTF | . | TRBJ2-6 | . | TRBV20-1
TGTGCCTCCGCGCTTTCCCACAATGAGCAGTTCTTC | CASALSHNEQFF | . | TRBJ2-1 | . | TRBV7-2
TGCGCCAGCAGTGATCCCGGGACAGGGAAGGGAGATACGCAGTATTTT | CASSDPGTGKGDTQYF | TRBD1 | TRBJ2-3 | . | TRBV10-1
TGTGCCAGCCGAGCGGGAATGACAGATACGCAGTATTTT | CASRAGMTDTQYF | TRBD2 | TRBJ2-3 | few | TRBV7-8
TGTGCCAGCAGCTTAGTAGAGACTAGCGGGGAGAACACCGGGGAGCTGTTTTTT | CASSLVETSGENTGELFF | TRBD2 | TRBJ2-2 | few | TRBV11-2
TGTGCCAGCAGCCAAGATGGCTCTTGGGGCAATGAGCAGTTCTTC | CASSQDGSWGNEQFF | . | TRBJ2-1 | . | TRBV3-1
TGTGCCAGCAGCTTAGAACTAGCAGTTGGTGAGCAGTTCTTC | CASSLELAVGEQFF | . | TRBJ2-1 | . | TRBV11-2
TGTGCCATCAGTTCAGGAGAAGGGTCACCCCTCCACTTT | CAISSGEGSPLHF | . | TRBJ1-6 | . | TRBV10-3
TGTGCCAGCGGGTATTCAGGGGGGCGCAATCAGCCCCAGCATTTT | CASGYSGGRNQPQHF | TRBD1 | TRBJ1-5 | . | TRBV12-3/TRBV12-4
TGTGCCACTGGACTAGCGGACTCCTACGAGCAGTACTTC | CATGLADSYEQYF | TRBD2 | TRBJ2-7 | few | TRBV25-1
TGTGCCAGCAGTTACTCGACAGCTAGCGGGACTCAGTACCAAGAGACCCAGTACTTC | CASSYSTASGTQYQETQYF | TRBD2 | TRBJ2-5 | . | TRBV6-2/TRBV6-3
TGTGCCAGCAGCTTAGCGGCTAGCGGGTCCTACAATGAGCAGTTCTTC | CASSLAASGSYNEQFF | TRBD2 | TRBJ2-1 | many | TRBV7-2
TGCAGTGCTAGGGCCATGAGTGGTGGAGAGAACACTGAAGCTTTCTTT | CSARAMSGGENTEAFF | . | TRBJ1-1 | few | TRBV20-1
TGCGCCAGCAGTGAAACAGGGCGGGAAAAACTGTTTTTT | CASSETGREKLFF | . | TRBJ1-4 | . | TRBV5-1
TGTGCCAGCGGCCAAGAGTCAGCCACAGATACGCAGTATTTT | CASGQESATDTQYF | . | TRBJ2-3 | . | TRBV4-2
TGTGCCAGCAGCTTAAATTCTAGCGGGACCTACGAGCAGTACTTC | CASSLNSSGTYEQYF | TRBD2 | TRBJ2-7 | few | TRBV7-4
TGCAGTGCCCCTACCCCGTTCGCGAACACCGGGGAGCTGTTTTTT | CSAPTPFANTGELFF | . | TRBJ2-2 | few | TRBV20-1
TGTGCCAGCAGCCAAGTACCGGGAGTCACCGGGGAGCTGTTTTTT | CASSQVPGVTGELFF | . | TRBJ2-2 | . | TRBV14
TGTGCCAGCAGCCCTGCGGCTTCTTGGGAGACCCAGTACTTC | CASSPAASWETQYF | . | TRBJ2-5 | few | TRBV7-6